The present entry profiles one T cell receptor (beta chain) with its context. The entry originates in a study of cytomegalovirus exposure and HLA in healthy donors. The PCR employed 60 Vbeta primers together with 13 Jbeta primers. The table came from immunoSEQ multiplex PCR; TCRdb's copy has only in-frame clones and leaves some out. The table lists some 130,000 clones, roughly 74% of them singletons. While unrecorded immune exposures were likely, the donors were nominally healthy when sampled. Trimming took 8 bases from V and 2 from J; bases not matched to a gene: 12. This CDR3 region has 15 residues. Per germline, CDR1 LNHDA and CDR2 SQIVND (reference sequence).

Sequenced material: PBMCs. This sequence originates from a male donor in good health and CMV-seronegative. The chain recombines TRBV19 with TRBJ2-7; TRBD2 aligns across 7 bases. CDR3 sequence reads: CASALGGAGTYEQYF. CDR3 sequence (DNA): TGTGCCAGTGCTCTGGGAGGGGCCGGCACCTACGAGCAGTACTTC.